These 6 T cell receptor beta chains were all obtained from the same sample, sequenced in a study of shared clonotypes between healthy human individuals. Profiling relied on immunoSEQ multiplex PCR, and the TCRdb table lists in-frame clones only, not all of them. The table has about 2.5 million clones, roughly 92% seen once. The source material was naive CD4+ T cells from PBMCs. Subset meaning: CD45RA+ positively selected. Receptors originate from a man aged 18 to 30 in good health. Some clones in this sample may be carry-over from other donors' samples.

This clone has a single count. This rearrangement joins TRBV4-1 to TRBJ2-2, with a tentative D call TRBD1 (5 bases). V lost 3 bases and J lost 6, with 14 bases in between. This CDR3 has 15 amino acids. Germline CDR1 MGHRA, CDR2 YSYEKL. The CDR3 region is CASSHFQGSSGELFF. CDR3 DNA sequence: TGCGCCAGCAGCCACTTCCAGGGTAGCTCCGGGGAGCTGTTTTTT.

The V call is TRBV15, the J call TRBJ1-1; 12 nucleotides line up with TRBD1. The V and J ends lost 0 bases and 4 bases, in that order; junction bases with no gene match: 9. The CDR3 is made up of 18 amino acids. Germline V gene data show CDR1 as LNHNV and CDR2 as YYDKDF (reference sequence). This CDR3 reads CATSRDLPGQGAPTEAFF. CDR3 sequence (DNA): TGTGCCACCAGCAGAGACCTCCCGGGACAGGGGGCGCCCACTGAAGCTTTCTTT.

Of note for this clone: Within the sample, other DNA sequences also encode this same CDR3. The chain carries TRBV28 and TRBJ2-5; tentative D call: TRBD1 (5 bases). Germline CDR1 is MDHEN and CDR2 is SYDVKM. Between the trimmed V and J ends, which lost 3 bases and 1 base, there was a span of 9 bases. There are 14 residues in the CDR3. The CDR3 coding sequence is TGTGCCAGCAGTTTGTCTGGGGCCCAAGAGACCCAGTACTTC. Protein product: CASSLSGAQETQYF.

About this clone: Its ends do not fully match the called genes, so a read error is possible. The chain uses TRBV2 and TRBJ2-2, with 8 positions matching TRBD1. Germline V lookup: CDR1 SNHLY, CDR2 FYNNEI. This CDR3 contains 16 residues. The CDR3 here is CASREDRGKDTGELFF. CDR3 nucleotide sequence: TGTGCCAGCAGGGAAGACAGGGGCAAGGACACCGGGGAGCTGTTTTTT.

The chain combines TRBV7-8 with TRBJ2-7; tentative D call: TRBD2 (5 bases). The V end was cut by 1 base, the J end by 2 bases, with 12 bases between. Germline CDR1 is SGHVS and CDR2 is FQNEAQ. There are 15 residues in the CDR3. The CDR3 is CASSLEGARAYEQYF. CDR3 sequence (DNA): TGTGCCAGCAGCTTAGAGGGAGCGCGAGCCTACGAGCAGTACTTC.

This clone appeared a single time. This chain connects TRBV28 to TRBJ2-1; 10 bases agree with TRBD2. There are 15 residues in the CDR3. Germline loops: CDR1 MDHEN, CDR2 SYDVKM. After removal of 4 bases from V and 5 bases from J, the junction contained 5 bases not matched to a gene. CDR3 region: CASSSSGRAHNEQFF. CDR3 sequence (DNA): TGTGCCAGCAGTTCCAGCGGGAGGGCGCACAATGAGCAGTTCTTC.